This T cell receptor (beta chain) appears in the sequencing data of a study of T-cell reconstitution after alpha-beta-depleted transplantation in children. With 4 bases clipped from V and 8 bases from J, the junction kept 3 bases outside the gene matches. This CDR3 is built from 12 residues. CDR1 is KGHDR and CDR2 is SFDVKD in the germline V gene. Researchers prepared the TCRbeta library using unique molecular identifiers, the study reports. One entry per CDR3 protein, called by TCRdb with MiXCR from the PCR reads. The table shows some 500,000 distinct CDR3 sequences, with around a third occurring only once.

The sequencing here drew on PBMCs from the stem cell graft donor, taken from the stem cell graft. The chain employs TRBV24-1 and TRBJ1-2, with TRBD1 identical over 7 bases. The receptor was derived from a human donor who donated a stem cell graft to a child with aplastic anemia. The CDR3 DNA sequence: TGTGCCACCAGTGACTCGACAGGGGGCTACACCTTC. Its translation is CATSDSTGGYTF.